Shown below are 17 T cell receptor beta chains from a single sample sequenced in a study of CD8+ T cells in alopecia areata. Treatment here: oral pan-JAK inhibitor, 5-10 mg twice daily. RNA extraction and reverse transcription yielded cDNA as sequencing template. Using immunoSEQ multiplex PCR, the repertoire was profiled, and TCRdb retains in-frame clones only, with some absent. The table includes 190,000 or so clones, around 58% detected once. The sample here was CD8+ T cells sorted from blood, taken at week 24, from a patient treated with tofacitinib. The receptor set was obtained from a human donor with alopecia areata.

The chain employs TRBV29-1 and TRBJ1-1; 7 bases map to TRBD1. The V segment lost 1 base and the J segment 4 bases; nucleotides outside the gene matches: 12. There are 16 residues in the CDR3. Germline loops: CDR1 SQVTM, CDR2 ANQGSEA. The CDR3 sequence: CSVEAQGTNVLTEAFF. CDR3 DNA: TGCAGCGTTGAAGCACAGGGGACGAATGTGCTCACTGAAGCTTTCTTT.

The chain employs TRBV13 and TRBJ1-1; unclear D gene. V lost 0 bases, J lost 6 bases, and 2 bases lay in between. Germline lookup yields CDR1 PRHDT and CDR2 FYEKMQ (reference sequence). The CDR3 is 11 amino acids. CDR3 DNA: TGTGCCAGCAGCTTAGGGCCTGAAGCTTTCTTT. It is translated as CASSLGPEAFF.

V gene TRBV6-5 combines with J gene TRBJ2-1, with D unclear. V was trimmed by 11 bases and J by 8 bases, leaving 7 bases between them. CDR1 and CDR2 from the germline V gene are MNHEY and SVGAGI. This CDR3 is built from 9 residues. Here the CDR3 reads CAAGHEQFF. CDR3 bases: TGTGCCGCAGGCCATGAGCAGTTCTTC.

V usage is TRBV4-2 and J usage is TRBJ2-5; 12 bases agree with TRBD1. Unmatched junction bases numbered 4, after V lost 4 bases and J lost 4 bases. The CDR3 covers 15 residues. Germline assignment: CDR1 LGHNA and CDR2 YNFKEQ. The CDR3 loop is CASSPGQGAGETQYF. The CDR3 region has the DNA TGTGCCAGCAGCCCGGGACAGGGGGCTGGAGAGACCCAGTACTTC.

The table lists this clone with a few counts. The rearrangement joins TRBV13 to TRBJ2-3; tentatively, D is TRBD1 or TRBD2 (6 bases each). Germline V gene data show CDR1 as PRHDT and CDR2 as FYEKMQ (reference sequence). This CDR3 spans 15 amino acids. Between the trimmed V and J ends, which lost 4 bases and 0 bases, there was a span of 11 bases. The CDR3 bases are TGTGCCAGCAGCTCCACGGGGGCTAGCACAGATACGCAGTATTTT. Its protein product is CASSSTGASTDTQYF. Drawing the rest from reference TRBV13 and TRBJ2-3, the complete variable domain is AAGVIQSPRHLIKEKRETATLKCYPIPRHDTVYWYQQGPGQDPQFLISFYEKMQSDKGSIPDRFSAQQFSDYHSELNMSSLELGDSALYFCASSSTGASTDTQYFGPGTRLTVL.

The genes are TRBV7-9 and TRBJ1-2, with 8 bases matching TRBD1. Trimming took 11 bases from V and 0 from J; bases not matched to a gene: 14. Germline-derived CDR1 and CDR2 are SEHNR and FQNEAQ (reference sequence). This CDR3 spans 16 amino acids. The CDR3 DNA is TGTGCCGGACACAAGACAGGGGAGTCAGCTAACTATGGCTACACCTTC. This sequence encodes CAGHKTGESANYGYTF.

J is TRBJ2-5 and V is TRBV7-9; D not resolved. V lost 4 bases to trimming and J lost 4 bases, with 10 bases between them. CDR3 length: 13 residues. Germline loops: CDR1 SEHNR, CDR2 FQNEAQ (reference sequence). The CDR3 loop reads CASSSQQRETQYF. CDR3 nucleotide sequence: TGTGCCAGCAGCTCCCAGCAACGAGAGACCCAGTACTTC.

This clone was seen only a few times. The rearrangement links TRBV21-1 to TRBJ2-1; the D call of TRBD1 is as the table states it, not checked on the DNA. TRBV21-1 is labeled a pseudogene. CDR3 length: 19 residues. Written as DNA, the CDR3 is TGTGCCAGCAGCCTCTATGTTCTAACAGTCGCCGCCGACTACAATGAGCAGTTCTTC. Translated, it gives CASSLYVLTVAADYNEQFF.

This clone came up a few times. V and J are TRBV5-6 and TRBJ1-5; D gene unclear. Germline CDR1 reads SGHDT; CDR2 reads YYEEEE. The CDR3 has 12 amino acids. Trimming took off 1 base at V and 4 bases at J, with 3 bases between the two ends. DNA for the CDR3: TGTGCCAGCAGCTTGTTGAATCAGCCCCAGCATTTT. The encoded protein is CASSLLNQPQHF.

CDR3 DNA: TGTGCCAGCCCTTCCAACACCGGGGAGCTGTTTTTT. Encoded protein: CASPSNTGELFF. The chain uses TRBV7-8 and TRBJ2-2, with unresolved D. The ends were cut back, 8 bases at V and 2 bases at J, with 6 bases in the middle. The CDR3 runs 12 residues. In germline, CDR1 is SGHVS, CDR2 FQNEAQ.

V and J are TRBV4-1 and TRBJ1-5; TRBD1 is a possible D gene (6 bases). Germline CDR1 MGHRA, CDR2 YSYEKL. Between the trimmed V and J ends, which lost 6 bases and 3 bases, there was a span of 15 bases. This CDR3 has 15 residues. The CDR3 loop is CASRYRDVDNQPQHF. CDR3 coding DNA: TGCGCCAGCAGGTACAGGGACGTGGACAATCAGCCCCAGCATTTT.

The V and J genes are TRBV4-1 and TRBJ1-1; possible D gene TRBD1, 5 bases. The germline gives CDR1 MGHRA, CDR2 YSYEKL. The CDR3 covers 14 residues. The V and J ends lost 1 base and 11 bases respectively, with 17 bases between them. CDR3 in amino acids: CASSQAWGESWAFF. The DNA for the CDR3 is TGCGCCAGCAGCCAAGCGTGGGGGGAATCTTGGGCTTTCTTT.

The chain is built from TRBV2 and TRBJ1-6; the D gene is possibly TRBD1 (5 bases). This CDR3 has 15 amino acids. The ends were cut back, 5 bases at V and 8 bases at J, with 16 bases in the middle. Germline CDR1 reads SNHLY; CDR2 reads FYNNEI. CDR3 DNA sequence: TGTGCCAGCAGTCCAGGGAGCCCCTGGGATTCACCCCTCCACTTT. It is translated as CASSPGSPWDSPLHF. Using reference TRBV2 and TRBJ1-6 for the parts outside the CDR3, the full variable domain is EPEVTQTPSHQVTQMGQEVILRCVPISNHLYFYWYRQILGQKVEFLVSFYNNEISEKSEIFDDQFSVERPDGSNFTLKIRSTKLEDSAMYFCASSPGSPWDSPLHFGNGTRLTVT.

This clone was seen more than once but under ten times. This chain uses TRBV4-1 with TRBJ1-2, with D unresolved. Per the germline V gene, CDR1 is MGHRA and CDR2 is YSYEKL. Trimming took off 1 base at V and 4 bases at J, with 16 bases between the two ends. The length of the CDR3 is 16 residues. The CDR3 coding sequence is TGCGCCAGCAGCCAAGTGACTGACCTCCCAGTCTATGGCTACACCTTC. Its translation: CASSQVTDLPVYGYTF.

This rearrangement joins TRBV27 to TRBJ2-7, with TRBD1 matching 8 bases. This CDR3 comprises 12 residues. Germline CDR1 and CDR2: MNHEY and SMNVEV (reference sequence). The trim removed 8 bases at V and 2 bases at J, leaving 2 bases unmatched. CDR3 protein: CASGQGPYEQYF. DNA of the CDR3: TGTGCCAGCGGACAGGGACCCTACGAGCAGTACTTC.

Concerning this clone itself: Other DNA sequences in this specimen translate into the identical CDR3. V usage is TRBV27 and J usage is TRBJ2-3; D gene ambiguous. CDR3 length equals 12 residues. Germline V gene data show CDR1 as MNHEY and CDR2 as SMNVEV (reference sequence). Trimming removed 2 bases from V and 4 bases from J, with 4 bases in between. CDR3 sequence reads: CASSLGPDTQYF. DNA of the CDR3: TGTGCCAGCAGTTTAGGACCAGATACGCAGTATTTT.

The chain's CDR3 is CAWSYPWNTEAFF. In DNA form, the CDR3 reads TGTGCCTGGAGTTACCCCTGGAACACTGAAGCTTTCTTT. This rearrangement joins TRBV30 to TRBJ1-1; D not resolved. The V gene's germline CDR1 is GTSNPN and CDR2 SVGIG (reference sequence). V shed 2 bases and J shed 1 base, with 8 bases lying between them. The CDR3 is made up of 13 amino acids.